This T cell receptor beta chain originates from a study of cytomegalovirus exposure and HLA in healthy donors. The PCR had 60 Vbeta and 13 Jbeta primers. Some clones are missing from TCRdb's copy, which holds only in-frame ones; the method was immunoSEQ multiplex PCR. The table lists fewer than 120,000 clones, more than 75% of them singletons, with approximately 2% in the top ten. The CDR3 runs 13 residues. V lost 5 bases and J 5 bases, leaving 10 bases between the germline ends. CDR1 and CDR2 from the germline V gene are SGHNT and YENEEA. Sequencing used PBMCs. This receptor was obtained from a man in his forties in good health and CMV-seronegative. V and J are TRBV11-3 and TRBJ2-1, with D perhaps matching TRBD1 (6 bases). The CDR3 spells CASSTRQDNEQFF. CDR3 in DNA: TGTGCCAGCAGCACAAGACAGGACAATGAGCAGTTCTTC.